The rows below give T cell receptor beta chains drawn from one sample of a study of T cell clones after liver transplantation. The repertoire was sequenced with immunoSEQ multiplex PCR; TCRdb's copy has only in-frame clones and lacks some. The table includes over 50,000 clones, less than 90% detected once. Sequencing was performed on CD8+ T cells from blood, taken 12 months after liver transplant. These receptors came from a human patient who received a liver transplant. Some T cells may originate from the graft donor. Both conserved end residues are part of each CDR3. A D gene is named only where the DNA matches it firmly. The listing skips clone size in some rows; elsewhere it reads once, few, many or a size class.

d_gene,abundance,j_gene,v_gene,CDR3nt,CDR3aa
TRBD1,medium-sized,TRBJ1-5,TRBV7-9,TGTGCCAGCAGCCCAACAGGGGCGGGGGATCAGCCCCAGCATTTT,CASSPTGAGDQPQHF
NA,NA,TRBJ1-5,TRBV27,TGTGCCAGCAGTTTAATACAGGGTAACAATCAGCCCCAGCATTTT,CASSLIQGNNQPQHF
TRBD1,few,TRBJ1-2,TRBV14,TGTGCCAGCAGTCCGACAGGGCTGGACTATGGCTACACCTTC,CASSPTGLDYGYTF
NA,NA,TRBJ2-7,TRBV11-2,TGTGCCAGCAGAAACTCGGGGTACGAGCAGTACTTC,CASRNSGYEQYF
NA,few,TRBJ1-1,TRBV9,TGTGCCAGCAGTAGACAAAGAACTGAAGCTTTCTTT,CASSRQRTEAFF
NA,NA,TRBJ2-5,TRBV21-1,TGTGCCAGCAGCAAAGGGATATGGACAGGGGGTTCCCAAGAGACCCAGTACTTC,CASSKGIWTGGSQETQYF
NA,NA,TRBJ2-7,TRBV30,TGTGCCTGGAGTGATGGGGCCGAGCAGTACTTC,CAWSDGAEQYF
NA,NA,TRBJ2-5,TRBV7-9,TGTGCCAGCAGCGCCACTAGTGTCACCCAGTACTTC,CASSATSVTQYF
NA,NA,TRBJ1-1,TRBV5-6,TGTGCCAGCAGCTTGGGGCCAACTGAAGCTTTCTTT,CASSLGPTEAFF
NA,NA,TRBJ1-1,TRBV6-5,TGTGCCAGCAGTCACCCGTACACGGGGACTGAAGCTTTCTTT,CASSHPYTGTEAFF
NA,NA,TRBJ1-1,TRBV5-6,TGTGCCAGCAGCTTTCTTCCCTGGGGGGGGGACACTGAAGCTTTCTTT,CASSFLPWGGDTEAFF
NA,NA,TRBJ2-1,TRBV30,TGTGCCTGGAGTGTTGGGGCCGGGTGGGATGAGCAGTTCTTC,CAWSVGAGWDEQFF
TRBD2,few,TRBJ2-7,TRBV7-9,TGTGCCAGCAGCCTAGCGGCTAGCGTCGACGAGCAGTACTTC,CASSLAASVDEQYF
NA,NA,TRBJ2-7,TRBV5-1,TGCGCCAGCAGCCTTGACAACTACGAGCAGTACTTC,CASSLDNYEQYF
TRBD2,NA,TRBJ2-7,TRBV5-3,TGTGCCAGAAGTTTTGGGACTAGCGGGAGTCTAACCTACGAGCAGTACTTC,CARSFGTSGSLTYEQYF
TRBD1,NA,TRBJ2-6,TRBV7-9,TGTGCCAGCAGCTCTTACAGGGGTGGAGGGGCCAACGTCCTGACTTTC,CASSSYRGGGANVLTF
NA,NA,TRBJ2-1,TRBV6-5,TGTGCCAGCAGCCCCGGGGTAGCGGACTACAATGAGCAGTTCTTC,CASSPGVADYNEQFF
NA,NA,TRBJ2-1,TRBV29-1,TGCAGCGTTGACCCTGTCTTAAGTAATGAGCAGTTCTTC,CSVDPVLSNEQFF
TRBD2,NA,TRBJ2-2,TRBV5-1,TGCGCCAGCAGCTTGAGGTGGGCGGGAGAAGTAACCGGGGAGCTGTTTTTT,CASSLRWAGEVTGELFF
NA,NA,TRBJ2-7,TRBV27,TGTGCCAGCAGTTTTCGACCGCTATACGAGCAGTACTTC,CASSFRPLYEQYF
NA,few,TRBJ2-2,TRBV5-1,TGCGCCAGCAGCTTTCCCGGGGAGCTGTTTTTT,CASSFPGELFF
NA,few,TRBJ2-7,TRBV28,TGTGCCAGCAGTTTACTTGGCGAGCAGTACTTC,CASSLLGEQYF
NA,NA,TRBJ1-2,TRBV5-1,TGCGCCAGCAGCTTGGCGGCAGGGGATGGCTACACCTTC,CASSLAAGDGYTF
TRBD1,NA,TRBJ2-3,TRBV4-1,TGCGCCAGCAGCCAAGCCACAGGGGTCAGCACAGATACGCAGTATTTT,CASSQATGVSTDTQYF
TRBD1,few,TRBJ1-5,TRBV27,TGTGCCAGCAGCTCCGGACAGGGGGTCCAGCCCCAGCATTTT,CASSSGQGVQPQHF
TRBD2,NA,TRBJ2-1,TRBV6-8,TGTGCCAGCAGTTACTCGAACGGGGGGCGGGAGGAGTGGAATGAGCAGTTCTTC,CASSYSNGGREEWNEQFF
TRBD2,NA,TRBJ2-1,TRBV11-2,TGTGCCAGCAGCCCCTTAGCGGGACCTATCTACAATGAGCAGTTCTTC,CASSPLAGPIYNEQFF
NA,NA,TRBJ2-3,TRBV14,TGTGCCAGCAGCCAGTTCTTACTGGATACGCAGTATTTT,CASSQFLLDTQYF